The TCR beta chain under discussion was sequenced for a study of T cell repertoires in cytomegalovirus infection. Study background: Indications of both CMV infection and matching HLA type were provided by public TCR beta signatures. Study-level findings and limits: The ex vivo response was dominated by HLA-C-restricted CMV-specific TCR beta clonotypes. Public TCR beta family frequency separated CMV-and-HLA carriers, including in an independent cohort.

Per germline, CDR1 LNHDA and CDR2 SQIVND (reference sequence). After removal of 3 bases from V and 5 bases from J, the junction contained 6 bases not matched to a gene. The CDR3 consists of 14 residues. From the reads, TCRdb called clonotypes with MiXCR, one entry per CDR3 protein. The sample carries about 260,000 distinct CDR3 sequences, roughly an eighth recorded once. To note about this clonotype: Its antigen is not identified.

The TCR originated in a human donor in good health (CMV status not recorded). Some clones in this sample may be carry-over from other donors' samples. V and J are TRBV19 and TRBJ1-1; TRBD1 matches at 7 bases. The source material was PBMCs. CDR3 amino acids: CASSIGPGGTEAFF. For the CDR3, the DNA is TGTGCCAGTAGTATCGGTCCAGGGGGGACTGAAGCTTTCTTT.